The rows below give T cell receptor beta chains drawn from one sample of a study of blood T cell repertoires in COVID-19. Measured with immunoSEQ multiplex PCR; TCRdb has only the in-frame clones, and not every one. The top ten hold 4% to 4.5% of the sample, which has hundreds of thousands of clones, under 85% seen once. Sequencing was performed on peripheral blood. These receptors all come from a woman in her forties with active or convalescent COVID-19. CDR3s leave out the opening cysteine and the closing phenylalanine or tryptophan.

j_gene	v_gene	CDR3aa
TRBJ2-1	TRBV5-1	ASSQDGGGYNEQF
TRBJ2-1	TRBV9	ASSPRLAGYNEQF
TRBJ1-5	TRBV6-5	ASSFDRGPDQPQH
TRBJ1-5	TRBV6-5	ASSPRPGKQPQH
TRBJ1-3	TRBV5-5	ASSLSPEWGNTIY
TRBJ1-4	TRBV28	ASSRTDTTTNEKLF
TRBJ2-5	TRBV28	ATVLLAGQETQY
TRBJ1-1	TRBV6-5	ASRGQGKTEAF
TRBJ2-3	TRBV12-5	ASGPLGQGVYDTQY
TRBJ2-1	TRBV4-1	ASSLGQGTSEQF
TRBJ2-7	TRBV15	ATSHGGAPYEQY
TRBJ2-3	TRBV11-2	ASSLGGGAEDTQY
TRBJ1-2	TRBV6-6	ASSKVRQGDNYGYT
TRBJ2-2	TRBV5-1	ASSLGLGAYTGELF
TRBJ2-3	TRBV5-1	ASSRTGRGVDTQY
TRBJ2-7	TRBV5-6	ASSLAYLGGTIYEQY
TRBJ1-5	TRBV5-1	ASSLDGGDQPQH
TRBJ1-1	TRBV28	ASSFATGGEAF
TRBJ2-7	TRBV30	AWDPDRTYEQY
TRBJ2-2	TRBV11-2	ASSLRGQGAGNTGELF
TRBJ2-2	TRBV2	ASSESQPRLNTGELF
TRBJ2-2	TRBV11-2	ASSLFKGATGELF
TRBJ2-3	TRBV2	ASRDRVADTQY
TRBJ2-2	TRBV18	ASSPPIGQGNTGELF
TRBJ1-2	TRBV19	ASSPFTGGNYGYT
TRBJ1-2	TRBV28	ASSLGTGTRGYT
TRBJ1-1	TRBV7-3	ASSLREAENTEAF
TRBJ1-1	TRBV30	AWGTGGTEAF
TRBJ1-1	TRBV28	ASSSHGQLTEAF
TRBJ1-1	TRBV10-3	AISDPTGTEAF
TRBJ2-7	TRBV12-3/TRBV12-4	ASSPEGRVEEY
TRBJ2-1	TRBV11-2	ASSLARSNNEQF
TRBJ1-5	TRBV21-1	ASSKGLGEPQH
TRBJ2-3	TRBV2	ASPTGGPRDTQY
TRBJ2-1	TRBV3-1/TRBV3-2	ASSQEGQGFYEQF
TRBJ1-1	TRBV9	ASSATGQGDTEAF
TRBJ1-3	TRBV10-3	AGASGSGNTIY
TRBJ2-3	TRBV2	AREGTSGGGRTQY
TRBJ2-6	TRBV5-1	ASSLRLWGEAISGANVLT
TRBJ2-1	TRBV7-6	ASRSAGGSSYNEQF
TRBJ2-1	TRBV30	AWSLSSYNEQF
TRBJ1-1	TRBV4-1	ASSSLVGYTEAF
TRBJ2-1	TRBV24-1	ATKGGGRGEQF
TRBJ2-6	TRBV11-2	ASSSRGRTISGANVLT
TRBJ1-6	TRBV12-3/TRBV12-4	ASSFSGSPLH
TRBJ1-2	TRBV6-5	ASRRSTSGYGYT
TRBJ1-5	TRBV27	ASSPLRDQPQH
TRBJ2-3	TRBV5-4	ASSRDRGADTQY
TRBJ1-5	TRBV12-3/TRBV12-4	ASSLAHGQPQH
TRBJ2-3	TRBV5-6	ASSISSGGALNTQY
TRBJ2-1	TRBV5-5	ASSPTGLSYNEQF
TRBJ2-5	TRBV3-1/TRBV3-2	ASSVSGGAFETQY